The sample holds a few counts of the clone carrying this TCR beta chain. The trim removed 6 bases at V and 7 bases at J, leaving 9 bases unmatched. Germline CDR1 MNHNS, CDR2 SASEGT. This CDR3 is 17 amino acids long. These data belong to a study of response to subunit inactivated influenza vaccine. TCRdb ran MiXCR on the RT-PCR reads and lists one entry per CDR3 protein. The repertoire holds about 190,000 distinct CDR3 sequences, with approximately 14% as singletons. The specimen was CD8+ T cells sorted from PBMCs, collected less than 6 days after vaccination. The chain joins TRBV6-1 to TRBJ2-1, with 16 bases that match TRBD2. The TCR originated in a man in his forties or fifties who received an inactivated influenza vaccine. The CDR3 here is CASSRTGLAGGPNEQFF. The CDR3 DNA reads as TGTGCCAGCAGCCGAACGGGACTAGCGGGGGGGCCTAATGAGCAGTTCTTC.